Presented here are 26 T cell receptor beta chains from one specimen sequenced in a study of shared clonotypes between healthy human individuals. The assay was immunoSEQ multiplex PCR, and TCRdb's table has in-frame clones only and misses some. Of roughly 510,000 clones listed, around 79% are singletons. Sequencing input: PBMCs. The receptors shown here come from a woman in her thirties or forties in good health. Some clones in this sample may be carry-over from other donors' samples.

In this sample, this clone turned up a few times. The chain couples TRBV2 to TRBJ2-1, with unresolved D. Germline CDR1 SNHLY, CDR2 FYNNEI. The V end lost 6 bases, the J end lost 10 bases, and 19 bases lay between the germline ends. The CDR3 loop spans 14 amino acids. CDR3 sequence (DNA): TGTGCCAGCAGCCAGATAGGTTTGGTCGGCGAGCAGTTCTTC. This translates into CASSQIGLVGEQFF.

In this sample, this clone turned up a few times. The sample contains more than one DNA sequence encoding this CDR3. The chain is built from TRBV2 and TRBJ1-2; a weak D match, TRBD1 (6 bases). Germline values: CDR1 SNHLY, CDR2 FYNNEI. V dropped 2 bases and J dropped 2 bases, with 9 bases sitting between them. The CDR3 has 14 amino acids. The CDR3 region has the DNA TGTGCCAGCAGTGAACTCGACAGGAACTATGGCTACACCTTC. Translating it yields CASSELDRNYGYTF.

The chain couples TRBV6-4 to TRBJ1-4, with 10 bases matching TRBD1. V dropped 5 bases and J dropped 4; count of bases not matched to a gene: 4. The CDR3 spans 15 residues. The germline V gene has CDR1 MRHNA and CDR2 SNTAGT. CDR3 DNA sequence: TGTGCCAGCAGTCCCGGGACAGGGGATAATGAAAAACTGTTTTTT. Its translation: CASSPGTGDNEKLFF.

A remark on this clone: A far larger clone is only one base removed, so a read error is likely. The rearrangement uses TRBV30 and TRBJ2-5; D ambiguous. This CDR3 contains 13 residues. CDR1 is GTSNPN and CDR2 is SVGIG in the germline V gene (reference sequence). Written as DNA, the CDR3 is TGTGTCTGGAGTGATTTAGATAGGGAGACCCAGTACTTC. Its translation is CVWSDLDRETQYF.

This chain connects TRBV10-3 to TRBJ2-1; a weak D match, TRBD2 (6 bases). Germline V gene data show CDR1 as ENHRY and CDR2 as SYGVKD. This CDR3 is 15 amino acids long. V lost 2 bases, J lost 0 bases, and 8 bases lay in between. The CDR3 reads CAISEAGSSYNEQFF. As DNA, the CDR3 is TGTGCCATCAGTGAGGCGGGAAGCTCCTACAATGAGCAGTTCTTC.

The chain is built from TRBV7-8 and TRBJ2-1, with D uncertain. Trimming pared 1 base from V and 9 bases from J, leaving 4 bases between. CDR3 length: 11 residues. Germline V gene sequence: CDR1 SGHVS, CDR2 FQNEAQ. The CDR3 protein is CASSLVREQFF. In DNA form, the CDR3 reads TGTGCCAGCAGCTTAGTCCGTGAGCAGTTCTTC.

A few counts support this clone. The rearrangement uses TRBV14 and TRBJ2-3; 12 bases are shared with TRBD2. This CDR3 has 16 amino acids. Trimming removed 4 bases from V and 7 bases from J; junction bases left unmatched: 9. CDR1 is SGHDN and CDR2 is FVKESK in the germline V gene. The CDR3 sequence is CASSPLTSGSSYTQYF. The CDR3 DNA is TGTGCCAGCAGCCCCCTGACTAGCGGGAGTTCTTATACGCAGTATTTT.

This clone was counted between two and nine times. The rearrangement joins TRBV19 to TRBJ2-7; 9 nucleotides line up with TRBD2. Germline CDR1 reads LNHDA; CDR2 reads SQIVND (reference sequence). The junction had 6 bases not matched to a gene; V was cut back by 5 bases and J by 4 bases. This CDR3 contains 14 residues. Here the CDR3 DNA reads TGTGCCAGTAGTTCCCAGGCGGGAGGGTACGAGCAGTACTTC. Protein sequence: CASSSQAGGYEQYF.

This chain uses TRBV18 with TRBJ2-7, with D perhaps matching TRBD1 (5 bases). CDR3 length equals 15 residues. CDR1 and CDR2 from the germline V gene are KGHSH and LQKENI. V gave up 1 base and J gave up 7 bases, with 17 bases separating them. CDR3 coding DNA: TGTGCCAGCTCACCACGGATCGGTAGGGGTGAAGAGCAGTACTTC. Protein product: CASSPRIGRGEEQYF.

The rearrangement uses TRBV6-1 and TRBJ2-1; weak D call: TRBD1 (6 bases). The ends were cut back, 6 bases at V and 6 bases at J, with 9 bases in the middle. The CDR3 has 12 residues. Germline loops: CDR1 MNHNS, CDR2 SASEGT. The CDR3 nucleotides are TGTGCCAGCAGCAAAGGGGGCAATGAGCAGTTCTTC. Its protein product is CASSKGGNEQFF.

The V gene is TRBV4-2, the J gene TRBJ2-3; 12 bases align to TRBD2. The CDR3 is 18 residues long. The V and J ends lost 0 bases and 0 bases, in that order; junction bases with no gene match: 4. Per the germline V gene, CDR1 is LGHNA and CDR2 is YNFKEQ. DNA of the CDR3: TGTGCCAGCAGCCAAGAGGGAACTAGCGGGAGGAGCACAGATACGCAGTATTTT. This encodes CASSQEGTSGRSTDTQYF.

The chain employs TRBV10-1 and TRBJ2-2, with D unclear. The V gene's germline CDR1 is WNHNN and CDR2 SYGVQD (reference sequence). The CDR3 covers 15 residues. The V gene lost 0 bases and the J gene lost 2 bases, with 7 bases spanning the gap. Written as DNA, the CDR3 is TGCGCCAGCAGTGAGTCGGTCAGTAACACCGGGGAGCTGTTTTTT. Encoded protein: CASSESVSNTGELFF.

The chain has TRBV29-1 and TRBJ2-3; tentative D call: TRBD1 (5 bases). Trimming removed 3 bases from V and 6 bases from J, with 13 bases in between. CDR3 size: 13 residues. CDR1 and CDR2 (germline): SQVTM, ANQGSEA. DNA of the CDR3: TGCAGCGTTGATTCAGGGCAGGCGGATACGCAGTATTTT. Translation gives CSVDSGQADTQYF.

The chain joins TRBV29-1 to TRBJ2-3; no definite D call. Trimming stripped 3 bases from V and 6 bases from J, with 7 bases between. Germline V gene lookup returns CDR1 SQVTM and CDR2 ANQGSEA. The length of the CDR3 is 11 residues. CDR3 protein: CSVDSGDTQYF. The CDR3 nucleotides are TGCAGCGTTGATTCCGGCGATACGCAGTATTTT.

The V call is TRBV6-5, the J call TRBJ1-6, with D possibly matching TRBD1 (5 bases). The ends were cut back, 2 bases at V and 9 bases at J, with 5 bases in the middle. The length of the CDR3 is 12 residues. CDR1 is MNHEY, CDR2 SVGAGI, per germline. The DNA of the CDR3 is TGTGCCAGCAGTTACAGGGGTTCACCCCTCCACTTT. Translation gives CASSYRGSPLHF.

In this sample, this clone turned up once. This sequence joins TRBV6-1 and TRBJ1-2, with a possible D match to TRBD1 (5 bases). CDR3 size: 13 residues. Per germline, CDR1 MNHNS and CDR2 SASEGT. V lost 11 bases and J lost 4, with 17 bases in between. DNA of the CDR3: TGTGCCGGATGGCCGGGGCAGGGCTATGGCTACACCTTC. This codes for CAGWPGQGYGYTF.

This clone was recorded many times. The gene calls are TRBV2 and TRBJ2-2; 10 bases match TRBD1. The germline V gene encodes CDR1 SNHLY and CDR2 FYNNEI. V lost 5 bases, J lost 7 bases, and 7 bases stayed unmatched. CDR3 size: 15 residues. In DNA, the CDR3 is TGTGCCAGCAGTCCGGGGACAGGGGTTAACGGGGAGCTGTTTTTT. This gives the protein CASSPGTGVNGELFF.

The chain links TRBV30 to TRBJ2-3; 10 bases are shared with TRBD2. The germline gives CDR1 GTSNPN, CDR2 SVGIG (reference sequence). This CDR3 has 15 amino acids. J was trimmed by 8 bases and V by 1 base; bases with no gene match: 9. The CDR3 here is CAWSALAGSGGTQYF. CDR3 DNA sequence: TGTGCCTGGAGTGCACTAGCGGGATCCGGAGGTACGCAGTATTTT.

The gene calls are TRBV18 and TRBJ2-1; D possibly matches TRBD1 or TRBD2 (5 bases each). Trimming shortened V by 4 bases and J by 3 bases, and 13 bases separated the two germline ends. CDR1 and CDR2 (germline): KGHSH, LQKENI. The length of the CDR3 is 15 residues. The CDR3 loop reads CASSQSGTVYNEQFF. The CDR3 DNA follows: TGTGCCAGCTCACAATCCGGGACGGTCTACAATGAGCAGTTCTTC. The complete variable domain, with remaining parts taken from reference TRBV18 and TRBJ2-1, reads NAGVMQNPRHLVRRRGQEARLRCSPMKGHSHVYWYRQLPEEGLKFMVYLQKENIIDESGMPKERFSAEFPKEGPSILRIQQVVRGDSAAYFCASSQSGTVYNEQFFGPGTRLTVL.

V and J are TRBV11-2 and TRBJ1-2; perhaps TRBD1 as D (5 bases). V lost 8 bases, J lost 1 base, and 11 bases lay in between. The length of the CDR3 is 13 residues. Germline V gene sequence: CDR1 SGHAT, CDR2 FQNNGV. DNA for the CDR3: TGTGCCAGCGAACAGGCGATTAACTATGGCTACACCTTC. Translated, it gives CASEQAINYGYTF.

J is TRBJ2-3 and V is TRBV18; the D is unclear. This CDR3 has 11 amino acids. Germline CDR1 is KGHSH and CDR2 is LQKENI. The germline V and J ends were trimmed by 6 bases and 2 bases, with 3 bases remaining between them. The CDR3 sequence: CASSLTDTQYF. As DNA, the CDR3 is TGTGCCAGCTCCCTCACAGATACGCAGTATTTT.

The CDR3, as DNA: TGTGCCGGGGCTAGCGGGATGGGGGAGACCCAGTACTTC. Encoded protein: CAGASGMGETQYF. The chain has TRBV28 and TRBJ2-5; 9 nucleotides line up with TRBD2. The CDR3 is made up of 13 amino acids. V lost 11 bases, J lost 5 bases, and 9 bases stayed unmatched. CDR1 and CDR2 from the germline V gene are MDHEN and SYDVKM.

This clone was observed at least ten times. The chain uses TRBV28 and TRBJ1-6; D gene unclear. The CDR3 extends over 12 amino acids. Germline V gives CDR1 MDHEN, CDR2 SYDVKM. The V end was cut by 6 bases, the J end by 4 bases, with 4 bases between. CDR3 in amino acids: CASRGYNSPLHF. Here the CDR3 DNA reads TGTGCCAGCAGGGGGTATAATTCACCCCTCCACTTT.

The chain recombines TRBV11-3 with TRBJ2-1; 7 positions match TRBD2. Germline V gives CDR1 SGHNT, CDR2 YENEEA. The CDR3 covers 15 residues. With V trimmed by 4 bases and J by 5 bases, 8 bases remained unmatched. CDR3 protein: CASSYSGNGNNEQFF. The CDR3 DNA follows: TGTGCCAGCAGCTACAGCGGGAATGGTAACAATGAGCAGTTCTTC.

V is TRBV6-5 and J is TRBJ2-2, with D possibly TRBD2 on 7 matching bases. The V end lost 4 bases, the J end lost 4 bases, and 13 bases lay between the germline ends. This CDR3 contains 15 residues. Germline V gene lookup returns CDR1 MNHEY and CDR2 SVGAGI. The CDR3 is CASSFGGRVTGELFF. CDR3 coding DNA: TGTGCCAGCAGTTTCGGGGGGCGCGTCACCGGGGAGCTGTTTTTT.

This chain uses TRBV2 with TRBJ1-5; 8 nucleotides match TRBD1. Trimming removed 5 bases from V and 6 bases from J; junction bases left unmatched: 9. This CDR3 has 15 residues. CDR1 and CDR2 (germline): SNHLY, FYNNEI. CDR3 residues: CASSTTSGGVQPQHF. In DNA, the CDR3 is TGTGCCAGCAGTACCACCTCAGGGGGCGTTCAGCCCCAGCATTTT.